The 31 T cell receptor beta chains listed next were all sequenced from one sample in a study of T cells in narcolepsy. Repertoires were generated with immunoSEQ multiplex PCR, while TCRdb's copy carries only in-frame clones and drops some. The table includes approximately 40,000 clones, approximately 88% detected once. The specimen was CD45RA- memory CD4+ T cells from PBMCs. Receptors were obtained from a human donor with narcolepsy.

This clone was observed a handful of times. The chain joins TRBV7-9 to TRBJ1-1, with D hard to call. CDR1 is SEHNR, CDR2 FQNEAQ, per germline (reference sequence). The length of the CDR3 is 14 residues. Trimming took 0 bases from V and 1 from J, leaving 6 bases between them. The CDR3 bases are TGTGCCAGCAGCTTAGCGGGCGGGAACACTGAAGCTTTCTTT. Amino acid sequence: CASSLAGGNTEAFF.

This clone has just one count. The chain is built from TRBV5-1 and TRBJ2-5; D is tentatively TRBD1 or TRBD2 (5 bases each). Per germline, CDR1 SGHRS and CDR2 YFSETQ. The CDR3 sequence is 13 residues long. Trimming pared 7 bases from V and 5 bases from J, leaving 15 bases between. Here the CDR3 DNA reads TGCGCCAGCGGGGACCCCGTTGCGGAGACCCAGTACTTC. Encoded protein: CASGDPVAETQYF.

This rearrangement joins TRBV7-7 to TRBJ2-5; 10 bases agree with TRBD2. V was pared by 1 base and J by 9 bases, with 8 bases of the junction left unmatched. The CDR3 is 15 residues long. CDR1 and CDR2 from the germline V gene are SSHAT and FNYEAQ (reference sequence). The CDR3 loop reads CASSLGASGSSAQYF. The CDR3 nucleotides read TGTGCCAGCAGCTTAGGGGCTAGCGGGAGTTCGGCCCAGTACTTC.

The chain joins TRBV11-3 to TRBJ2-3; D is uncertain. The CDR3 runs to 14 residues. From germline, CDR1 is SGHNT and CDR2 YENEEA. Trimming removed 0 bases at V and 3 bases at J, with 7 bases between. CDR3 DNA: TGTGCCAGCAGCTTAGATCGACTTACAGATACGCAGTATTTT. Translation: CASSLDRLTDTQYF.

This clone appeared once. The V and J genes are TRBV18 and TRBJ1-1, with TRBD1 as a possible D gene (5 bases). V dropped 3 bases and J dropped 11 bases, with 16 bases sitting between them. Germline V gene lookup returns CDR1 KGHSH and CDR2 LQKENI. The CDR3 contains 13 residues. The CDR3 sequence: CASSPGLGGGAFF. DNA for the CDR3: TGTGCCAGCTCACCCGGACTCGGGGGAGGGGCTTTCTTT.

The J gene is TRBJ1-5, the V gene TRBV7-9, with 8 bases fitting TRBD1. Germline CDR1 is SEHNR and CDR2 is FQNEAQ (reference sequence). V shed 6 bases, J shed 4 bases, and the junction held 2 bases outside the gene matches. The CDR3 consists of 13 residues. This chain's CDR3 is CASRGQGNQPQHF. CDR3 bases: TGTGCCAGCAGAGGACAGGGAAATCAGCCCCAGCATTTT.

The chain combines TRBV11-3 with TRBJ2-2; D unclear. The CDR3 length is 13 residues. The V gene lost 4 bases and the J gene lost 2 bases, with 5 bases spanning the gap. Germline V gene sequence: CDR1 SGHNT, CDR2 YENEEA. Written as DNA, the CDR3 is TGTGCCAGCAGCTACGCTAACACCGGGGAGCTGTTTTTT. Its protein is CASSYANTGELFF.

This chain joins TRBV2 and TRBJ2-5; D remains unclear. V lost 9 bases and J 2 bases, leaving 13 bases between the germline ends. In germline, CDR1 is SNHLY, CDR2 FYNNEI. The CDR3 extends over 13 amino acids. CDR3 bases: TGTGCCAGTAAACCCGCAGTGCAAGAGACCCAGTACTTC. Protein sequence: CASKPAVQETQYF.

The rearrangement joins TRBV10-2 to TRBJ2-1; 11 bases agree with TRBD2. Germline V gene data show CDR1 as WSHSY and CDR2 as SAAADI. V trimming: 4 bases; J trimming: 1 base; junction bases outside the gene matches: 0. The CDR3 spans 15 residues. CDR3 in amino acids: CASSGTSGSYNEQFF. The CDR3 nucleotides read TGCGCCAGCAGTGGGACTAGCGGGTCCTACAATGAGCAGTTCTTC.

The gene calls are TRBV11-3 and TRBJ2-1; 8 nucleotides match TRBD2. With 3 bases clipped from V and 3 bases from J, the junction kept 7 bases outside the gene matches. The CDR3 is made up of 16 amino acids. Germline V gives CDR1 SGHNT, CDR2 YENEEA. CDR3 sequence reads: CASSFGRGGLYNEQFF. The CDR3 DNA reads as TGTGCCAGCAGCTTTGGTCGGGGGGGCCTCTACAATGAGCAGTTCTTC.

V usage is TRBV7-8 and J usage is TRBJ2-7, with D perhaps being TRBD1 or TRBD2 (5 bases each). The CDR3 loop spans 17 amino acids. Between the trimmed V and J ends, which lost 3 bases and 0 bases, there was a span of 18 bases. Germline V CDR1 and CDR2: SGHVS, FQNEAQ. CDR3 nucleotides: TGTGCCAGCAGCTTCACCGGGACGCTCGTCAGCTCCTACGAGCAGTACTTC. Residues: CASSFTGTLVSSYEQYF.

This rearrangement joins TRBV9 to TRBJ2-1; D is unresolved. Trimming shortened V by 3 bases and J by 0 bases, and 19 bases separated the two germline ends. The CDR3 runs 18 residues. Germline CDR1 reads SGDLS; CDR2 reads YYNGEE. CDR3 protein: CASSAHTKVFSSYNEQFF. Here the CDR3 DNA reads TGTGCCAGCAGCGCCCACACTAAAGTGTTTAGCTCCTACAATGAGCAGTTCTTC.

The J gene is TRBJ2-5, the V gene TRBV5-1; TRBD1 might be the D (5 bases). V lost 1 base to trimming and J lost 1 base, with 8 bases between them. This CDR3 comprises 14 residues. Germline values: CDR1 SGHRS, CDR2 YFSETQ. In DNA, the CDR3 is TGCGCCAGCAGCTTGACAGGTCCCCAAGAGACCCAGTACTTC. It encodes CASSLTGPQETQYF.

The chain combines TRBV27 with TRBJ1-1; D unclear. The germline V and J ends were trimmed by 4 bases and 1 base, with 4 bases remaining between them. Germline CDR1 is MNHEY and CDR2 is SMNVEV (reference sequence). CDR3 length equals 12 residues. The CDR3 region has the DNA TGTGCCAGCAGTTCCCGGAACACTGAAGCTTTCTTT. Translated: CASSSRNTEAFF.

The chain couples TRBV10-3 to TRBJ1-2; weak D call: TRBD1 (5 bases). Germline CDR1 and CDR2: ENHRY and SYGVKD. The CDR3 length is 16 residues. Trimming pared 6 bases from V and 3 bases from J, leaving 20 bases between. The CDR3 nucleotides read TGTGCCATCAGGGGTGGAGGGACCGCGGGGGACTATGGCTACACCTTC. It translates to CAIRGGGTAGDYGYTF.

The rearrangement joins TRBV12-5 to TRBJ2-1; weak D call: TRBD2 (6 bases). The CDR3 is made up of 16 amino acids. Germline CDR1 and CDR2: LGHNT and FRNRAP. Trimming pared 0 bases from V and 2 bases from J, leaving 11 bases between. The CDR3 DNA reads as TGTGCTAGTGGTTTGGTCCTGACTAGTACCTACAATGAGCAGTTCTTC. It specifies CASGLVLTSTYNEQFF.

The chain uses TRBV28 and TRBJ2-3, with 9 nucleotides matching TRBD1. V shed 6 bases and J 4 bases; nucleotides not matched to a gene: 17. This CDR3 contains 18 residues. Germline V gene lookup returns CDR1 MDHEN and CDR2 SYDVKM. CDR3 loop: CASSFAGRWDRAPDTQYF. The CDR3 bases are TGTGCCAGCAGCTTCGCTGGAAGGTGGGACAGGGCACCAGATACGCAGTATTTT.

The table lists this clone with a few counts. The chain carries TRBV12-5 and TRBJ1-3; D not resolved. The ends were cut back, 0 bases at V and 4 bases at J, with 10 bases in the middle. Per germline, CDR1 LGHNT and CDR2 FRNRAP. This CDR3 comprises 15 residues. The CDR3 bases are TGTGCTAGTGGTTTGGTACTGCAATTCGGAAACACCATATATTTT. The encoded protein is CASGLVLQFGNTIYF.

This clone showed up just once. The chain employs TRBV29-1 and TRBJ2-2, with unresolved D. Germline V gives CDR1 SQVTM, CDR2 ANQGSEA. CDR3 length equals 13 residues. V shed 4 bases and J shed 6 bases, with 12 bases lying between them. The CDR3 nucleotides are TGCAGCGTTGGCCAGACCGCGGCCGGGGAGCTGTTTTTT. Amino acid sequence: CSVGQTAAGELFF.

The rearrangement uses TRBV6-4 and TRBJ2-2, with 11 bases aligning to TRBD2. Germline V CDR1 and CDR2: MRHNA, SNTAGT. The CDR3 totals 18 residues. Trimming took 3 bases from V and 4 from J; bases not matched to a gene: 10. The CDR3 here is CASSERLIAGGRTGELFF. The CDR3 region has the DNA TGTGCCAGCAGTGAAAGACTAATAGCGGGAGGGCGCACCGGGGAGCTGTTTTTT.

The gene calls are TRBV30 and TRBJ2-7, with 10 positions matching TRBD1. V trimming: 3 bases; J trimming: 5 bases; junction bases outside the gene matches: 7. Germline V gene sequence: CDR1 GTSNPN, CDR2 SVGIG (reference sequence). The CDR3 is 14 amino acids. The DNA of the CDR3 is TGTGCCTGGAGGGGGGACAGGGGCTTGAACGAGCAGTACTTC. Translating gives CAWRGDRGLNEQYF.

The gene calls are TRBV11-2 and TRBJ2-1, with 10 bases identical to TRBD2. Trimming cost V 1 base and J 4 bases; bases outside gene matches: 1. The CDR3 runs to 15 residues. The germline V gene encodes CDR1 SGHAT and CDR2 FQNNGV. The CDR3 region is CASSLGTSGYNEQFF. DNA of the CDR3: TGTGCCAGCAGCTTAGGGACTAGCGGTTACAATGAGCAGTTCTTC.

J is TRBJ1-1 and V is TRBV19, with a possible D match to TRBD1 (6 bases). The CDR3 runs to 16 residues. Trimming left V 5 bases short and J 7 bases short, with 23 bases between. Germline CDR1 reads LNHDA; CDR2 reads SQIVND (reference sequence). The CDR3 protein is CASSPGRGQGRDEAFF. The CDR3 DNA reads TGTGCCAGTAGTCCCGGACGGGGGCAGGGTCGGGATGAAGCTTTCTTT. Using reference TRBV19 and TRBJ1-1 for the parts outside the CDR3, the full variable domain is DGGITQSPKYLFRKEGQNVTLSCEQNLNHDAMYWYRQDPGQGLRLIYYSQIVNDFQKGDIAEGYSVSREKKESFPLTVTSAQKNPTAFYLCASSPGRGQGRDEAFFGQGTRLTVV.

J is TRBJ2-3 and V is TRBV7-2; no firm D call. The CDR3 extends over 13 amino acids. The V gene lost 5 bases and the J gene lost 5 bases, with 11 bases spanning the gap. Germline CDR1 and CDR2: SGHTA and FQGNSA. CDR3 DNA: TGTGCCAGCAGCCCCAACTTGCGAGATACGCAGTATTTT. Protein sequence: CASSPNLRDTQYF.

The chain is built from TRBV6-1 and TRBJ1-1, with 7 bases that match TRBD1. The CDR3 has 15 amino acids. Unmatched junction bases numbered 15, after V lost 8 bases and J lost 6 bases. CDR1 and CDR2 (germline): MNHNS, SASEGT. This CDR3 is CASLTPGQHDAEAFF. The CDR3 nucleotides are TGTGCCAGCCTAACCCCGGGACAGCACGACGCTGAAGCTTTCTTT.

CDR3 nucleotide sequence: TGTGCCATCACCCCAGGGGTGAACACTGAAGCTTTCTTT. Protein sequence: CAITPGVNTEAFF. This rearrangement joins TRBV6-1 to TRBJ1-1; TRBD1 is a possible D gene (6 bases). The CDR3 spans 13 residues. The V and J ends lost 10 bases and 0 bases respectively, with 12 bases between them. The germline V gene has CDR1 MNHNS and CDR2 SASEGT.

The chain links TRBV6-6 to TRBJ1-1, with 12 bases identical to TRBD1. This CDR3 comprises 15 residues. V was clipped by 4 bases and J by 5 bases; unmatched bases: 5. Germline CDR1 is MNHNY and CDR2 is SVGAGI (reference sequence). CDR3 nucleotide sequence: TGTGCCAGCAGTTTTCCGGGACAGGGGGCAACTGAAGCTTTCTTT. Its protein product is CASSFPGQGATEAFF.

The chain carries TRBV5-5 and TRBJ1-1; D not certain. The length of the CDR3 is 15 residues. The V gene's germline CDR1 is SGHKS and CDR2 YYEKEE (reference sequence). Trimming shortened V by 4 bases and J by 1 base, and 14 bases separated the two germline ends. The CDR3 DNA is TGTGCCAGCAGCCGGTGGGGAGGCACGAACACTGAAGCTTTCTTT. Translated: CASSRWGGTNTEAFF.

CDR3 nucleotide sequence: TGTGCCAGCAGCGGGGGGGAGGTACGACCCCAGTACTTC. This translates into CASSGGEVRPQYF. The genes are TRBV5-6 and TRBJ2-5, with 7 bases aligning to TRBD2. V gave up 4 bases and J gave up 9 bases; unmatched junction bases: 9. CDR1 and CDR2 from the germline V gene are SGHDT and YYEEEE. The CDR3 has 13 residues. Full variable domain (remainder filled in from reference TRBV5-6 and TRBJ2-5): DAGVTQSPTHLIKTRGQQVTLRCSPKSGHDTVSWYQQALGQGPQFIFQYYEEEERQRGNFPDRFSGHQFPNYSSELNVNALLLGDSALYLCASSGGEVRPQYFGPGTRLLVL.

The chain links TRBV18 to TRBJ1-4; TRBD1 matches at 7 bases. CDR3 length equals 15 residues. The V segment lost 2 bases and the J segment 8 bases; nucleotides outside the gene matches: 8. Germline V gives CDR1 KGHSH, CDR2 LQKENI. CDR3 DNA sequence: TGTGCCAGCTCACCAATCCAGGGGGAAAGGGAAAAACTGTTTTTT. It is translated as CASSPIQGEREKLFF.

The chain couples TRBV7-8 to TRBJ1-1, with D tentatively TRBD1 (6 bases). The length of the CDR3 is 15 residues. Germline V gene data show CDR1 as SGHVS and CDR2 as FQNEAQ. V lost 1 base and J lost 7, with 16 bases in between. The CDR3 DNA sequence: TGTGCCAGCAGCTTAGTGGGGTTGGGGGCTAGTGAAGCTTTCTTT. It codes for CASSLVGLGASEAFF.